This TCR beta chain emerged from a study of shared T cell receptors in the human thymus. Profiling relied on immunoSEQ multiplex PCR, and the TCRdb table lists in-frame clones only, not all of them. In the table there are approximately 730,000 clones, around 85% of which are singletons. The V gene end was trimmed by 4 bases and the J gene end by 3 bases; junction bases not matched to a gene: 8. CDR3 length: 16 residues. From germline, CDR1 is MNHEY and CDR2 SVGAGI. This clone was found once. This sample also belongs to another study, concerning human thymus T cells. That source reports: The donor group consisted of healthy Finnish infants who were having corrective surgery for congenital heart defects. Resected material from corrective heart surgery provided the thymus tissue analysed. The authors found apparently biased V and J gene usage in thymic and blood repertoires. Unrelated people showed highly overlapping thymic repertoires, related research reported.

The sample comprised thymocytes. The TCR sequence derives from a girl less than two years old with a congenital heart defect. The chain recombines TRBV6-5 with TRBJ2-2, with TRBD1 matching over 7 bases. The CDR3 protein is CASSSCPGQYTGELFF. Here the CDR3 DNA reads TGTGCCAGCAGTTCTTGTCCGGGACAGTACACCGGGGAGCTGTTTTTT.